Each of the 18 T cell receptor beta chains below was sequenced from the same sample in a study of shared clonotypes between healthy human individuals. Generated by immunoSEQ multiplex PCR, the TCRdb table keeps only in-frame clones and is missing some. The data contain about 1,800,000 clones, roughly 94% of them singletons. CD45RO-negative, CCR7-positively selected cells formed the naive CD8 fraction, excluding terminally differentiated effector memory CD45RA+ cells. Sequenced sample: naive CD8+ T cells sorted from blood. Every receptor here comes from a man younger than 35 in good health.

The chain joins TRBV4-1 to TRBJ1-2; 9 bases are shared with TRBD1. With 1 base clipped from V and 2 bases from J, the junction kept 5 bases outside the gene matches. The CDR3 is 16 amino acids. Germline V gene sequence: CDR1 MGHRA, CDR2 YSYEKL. The CDR3 sequence is CASSQVPGQGNYGYTF. The CDR3 DNA reads TGCGCCAGCAGCCAAGTTCCGGGACAGGGAAACTATGGCTACACCTTC.

This clone was seen once. The rearrangement uses TRBV27 and TRBJ2-7; 16 bases are shared with TRBD2. The length of the CDR3 is 17 residues. The trim removed 3 bases at V and 7 bases at J, leaving 9 bases unmatched. Germline V lookup: CDR1 MNHEY, CDR2 SMNVEV (reference sequence). CDR3 DNA: TGTGCCAGCAGTTTGGGACTAGCGGGAGGGCGACTTGAAGAGCAGTACTTC. Translated, it gives CASSLGLAGGRLEEQYF.

The J gene is TRBJ2-1, the V gene TRBV10-1, with 7 positions matching TRBD2. This CDR3 has 15 residues. V lost 6 bases, J lost 0 bases, and 5 bases stayed unmatched. The germline gives CDR1 WNHNN, CDR2 SYGVQD (reference sequence). The CDR3: CASSERDLSYNEQFF. The CDR3 DNA reads TGCGCCAGCAGCGAGCGGGACCTCTCCTACAATGAGCAGTTCTTC.

The chain joins TRBV11-2 to TRBJ2-1, with D perhaps TRBD1 or TRBD2 (7 bases each). The V gene lost 5 bases and the J gene lost 4 bases, with 15 bases spanning the gap. This CDR3 has 15 residues. Germline V CDR1 and CDR2: SGHAT, FQNNGV. Written as DNA, the CDR3 is TGTGCCAGCAGCCCAGGGGGGGCAGTATACAATGAGCAGTTCTTC. Encoded protein: CASSPGGAVYNEQFF.

The CDR3 reads CASTPDQFGAGVDTQYF. The CDR3, as DNA: TGTGCCAGCACCCCTGATCAGTTCGGGGCCGGGGTAGATACGCAGTATTTT. This sequence joins TRBV7-9 and TRBJ2-3; either TRBD1 or TRBD2 may supply D (5 bases each). CDR3 size: 17 residues. The germline gives CDR1 SEHNR, CDR2 FQNEAQ (reference sequence). V gave up 7 bases and J gave up 5 bases, with 25 bases separating them.

The V and J genes are TRBV5-8 and TRBJ1-2; D remains unclear. The V end was cut by 0 bases, the J end by 3 bases, with 12 bases between. The CDR3 contains 15 residues. Germline CDR1 and CDR2: SGHTS and YDEGEE. For the CDR3, the DNA is TGTGCCAGCAGCTTGGCCGGCGACTGGGACTATGGCTACACCTTC. Its translation: CASSLAGDWDYGYTF.

Points on this clone: Distinct nucleotide sequences in the sample also encode this CDR3. V and J are TRBV28 and TRBJ1-5; tentative D call: TRBD1 (5 bases). The V end was cut by 3 bases, the J end by 5 bases, with 8 bases between. The germline gives CDR1 MDHEN, CDR2 SYDVKM. The CDR3 totals 13 residues. The CDR3 nucleotides read TGTGCCAGCAGTTTGGGACCCCATCAGCCCCAGCATTTT. Translating gives CASSLGPHQPQHF.

The count of this clone is one. V is TRBV7-9 and J is TRBJ2-5, with 7 bases lining up with TRBD1. The CDR3 covers 13 residues. Germline V gene data show CDR1 as SEHNR and CDR2 as FQNEAQ (reference sequence). J gave up 2 bases and V 6 bases, and 3 bases lay outside the gene matches. The CDR3 sequence is CASRMGQQETQYF. CDR3 coding DNA: TGTGCCAGCAGAATGGGACAGCAAGAGACCCAGTACTTC. The full variable domain, completed using reference TRBV7-9 and TRBJ2-5, is DTGVSQNPRHKITKRGQNVTFRCDPISEHNRLYWYRQTLGQGPEFLTYFQNEAQLEKSRLLSDRFSAERPKGSFSTLEIQRTEQGDSAMYLCASRMGQQETQYFGPGTRLLVL.

The rearrangement uses TRBV25-1 and TRBJ1-1, with 9 bases identical to TRBD1. With V trimmed by 11 bases and J by 3 bases, 7 bases remained unmatched. This CDR3 region has 13 residues. CDR1 and CDR2 from the germline V gene are MGHDK and SYGVNS. Here the CDR3 DNA reads TGTGCCGGACGGACAGGGGCCGACACTGAAGCTTTCTTT. Protein product: CAGRTGADTEAFF. Full variable domain (outside the CDR3, taken from reference TRBV25-1 and TRBJ1-1): EADIYQTPRYLVIGTGKKITLECSQTMGHDKMYWYQQDPGMELHLIHYSYGVNSTEKGDLSSESTVSRIRTEHFPLTLESARPSHTSQYLCAGRTGADTEAFFGQGTRLTVV.

This clone has a handful of counts. The chain carries TRBV2 and TRBJ1-1; D is unresolved. The CDR3 is 12 residues long. The germline gives CDR1 SNHLY, CDR2 FYNNEI. Trimming left V 8 bases short and J 5 bases short, with 12 bases between. CDR3 protein: CASASGRTEAFF. The CDR3 bases are TGTGCCAGCGCTAGTGGTCGGACTGAAGCTTTCTTT.

The V call is TRBV18, the J call TRBJ2-5, with D perhaps TRBD1 (5 bases). Germline V gene data show CDR1 as KGHSH and CDR2 as LQKENI. Trimming left V 4 bases short and J 4 bases short, with 16 bases between. The CDR3 spans 15 residues. CDR3 bases: TGTGCCAGCTCACTGGTCCCAGGGCCAACAGAGACCCAGTACTTC. Its translation is CASSLVPGPTETQYF.

This sequence joins TRBV7-9 and TRBJ1-2; unclear D gene. Trimming stripped 5 bases from V and 1 base from J, with 8 bases between. This CDR3 has 13 amino acids. Looked up from germline, CDR1 is SEHNR and CDR2 is FQNEAQ (reference sequence). The DNA of the CDR3 is TGTGCCAGCAGCCCTAGCCATAACTATGGCTACACCTTC. The encoded protein is CASSPSHNYGYTF.

The chain is built from TRBV4-1 and TRBJ1-2; tentative D call: TRBD1 (5 bases). This CDR3 comprises 17 residues. Germline loops: CDR1 MGHRA, CDR2 YSYEKL. V was cut by 1 base and J by 7 bases, with 22 bases left in between. The CDR3 DNA follows: TGCGCCAGCAGCCAAGTGATCGTGAGGGGCGCGGCGGTTGGCTACACCTTC. Its protein product is CASSQVIVRGAAVGYTF.

Details on this clone: The sample has other DNA sequences that encode this CDR3 too. The chain joins TRBV5-4 to TRBJ1-1; D is uncertain. The germline gives CDR1 SGHNT, CDR2 YYREEE (reference sequence). The V gene lost 4 bases and the J gene lost 1 base, with 8 bases spanning the gap. The CDR3 has 13 residues. The CDR3 spells CASSPRGNTEAFF. In DNA, the CDR3 is TGTGCCAGCAGCCCCCGAGGGAACACTGAAGCTTTCTTT.

Turning to this clone: Other DNA sequences within the sample encode an identical CDR3. The chain has TRBV9 and TRBJ2-7; D is possibly TRBD1 (6 bases). Trimming removed 0 bases from V and 1 base from J, with 8 bases in between. Germline assignment: CDR1 SGDLS and CDR2 YYNGEE. This CDR3 is 14 amino acids long. The CDR3 is CASSVGTVSYEQYF. The CDR3 coding sequence is TGTGCCAGCAGCGTAGGGACAGTGTCCTACGAGCAGTACTTC. Looking up the rest from reference TRBV9 and TRBJ2-7 gives the full variable domain: DSGVTQTPKHLITATGQRVTLRCSPRSGDLSVYWYQQSLDQGLQFLIQYYNGEERAKGNILERFSAQQFPDLHSELNLSSLELGDSALYFCASSVGTVSYEQYFGPGTRLTVT.

V usage is TRBV19 and J usage is TRBJ1-5; D perhaps matches TRBD1 (5 bases). CDR3 size: 13 residues. From germline, CDR1 is LNHDA and CDR2 SQIVND (reference sequence). With 7 bases removed from V and 7 bases from J, the gap between germline ends came to 14 bases. The CDR3 coding sequence is TGTGCCAGTAACCCAGGGATGGGGCAGCCCCAGCATTTT. It specifies CASNPGMGQPQHF.

V gene TRBV27 combines with J gene TRBJ2-1; possibly TRBD1 or TRBD2 for D (6 bases each). Deletions cut 10 bases from V and 2 bases from J, with 18 bases between. The CDR3 covers 15 residues. CDR1 and CDR2 from the germline V gene are MNHEY and SMNVEV (reference sequence). The CDR3 protein is CATWDVGGPYNEQFF. The CDR3 region has the DNA TGTGCCACCTGGGACGTCGGGGGCCCCTACAATGAGCAGTTCTTC.

The gene calls are TRBV7-6 and TRBJ2-7; tentative D call: TRBD2 (6 bases). Trimming pared 5 bases from V and 2 bases from J, leaving 16 bases between. The length of the CDR3 is 15 residues. CDR1 SGHVS and CDR2 FNYEAQ come from the germline V gene. The CDR3: CASSPVEGSPYEQYF. The CDR3 nucleotides read TGTGCCAGCAGCCCAGTGGAGGGCTCCCCCTACGAGCAGTACTTC.